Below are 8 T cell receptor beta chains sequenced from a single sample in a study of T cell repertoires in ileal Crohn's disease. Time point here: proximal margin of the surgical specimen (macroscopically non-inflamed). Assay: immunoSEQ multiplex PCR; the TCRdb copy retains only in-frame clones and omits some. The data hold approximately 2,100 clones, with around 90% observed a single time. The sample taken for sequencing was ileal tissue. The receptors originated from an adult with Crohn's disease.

The CDR3, as DNA: TGTGCCAGCAGTTTGGAAGCGGGAGACTACGAGCAGTACTTC. Protein: CASSLEAGDYEQYF. The chain has TRBV27 and TRBJ2-7; TRBD2 matches at 8 bases. Germline V gene data show CDR1 as MNHEY and CDR2 as SMNVEV (reference sequence). V dropped 3 bases and J dropped 3; count of bases not matched to a gene: 4. This CDR3 has 14 amino acids.

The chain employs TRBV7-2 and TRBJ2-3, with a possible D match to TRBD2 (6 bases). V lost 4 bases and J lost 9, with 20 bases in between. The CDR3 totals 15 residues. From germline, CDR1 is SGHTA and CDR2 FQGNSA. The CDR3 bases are TGTGCCAGCAGCTACAACCGGGACTCTGGTGGCACGCAGTATTTT. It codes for CASSYNRDSGGTQYF.

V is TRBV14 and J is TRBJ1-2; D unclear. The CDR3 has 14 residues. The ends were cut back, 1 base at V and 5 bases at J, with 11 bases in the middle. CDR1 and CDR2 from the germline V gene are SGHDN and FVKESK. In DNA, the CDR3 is TGTGCCAGCAGCCAAGCCCCAGAGGTTTATGGCTACACCTTC. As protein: CASSQAPEVYGYTF.

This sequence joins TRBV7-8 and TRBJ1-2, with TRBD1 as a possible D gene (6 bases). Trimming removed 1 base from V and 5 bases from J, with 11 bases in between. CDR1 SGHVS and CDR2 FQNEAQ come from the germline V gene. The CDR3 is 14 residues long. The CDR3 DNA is TGTGCCAGCAGCTTAGTTGGGACAACATATGGCTACACCTTC. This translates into CASSLVGTTYGYTF.

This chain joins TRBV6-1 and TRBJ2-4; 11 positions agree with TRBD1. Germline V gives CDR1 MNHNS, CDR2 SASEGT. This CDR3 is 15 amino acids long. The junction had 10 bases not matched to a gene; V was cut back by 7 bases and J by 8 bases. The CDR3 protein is CASTGTGGNGDIQYF. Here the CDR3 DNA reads TGTGCCAGCACTGGGACAGGGGGAAACGGAGACATTCAGTACTTC.

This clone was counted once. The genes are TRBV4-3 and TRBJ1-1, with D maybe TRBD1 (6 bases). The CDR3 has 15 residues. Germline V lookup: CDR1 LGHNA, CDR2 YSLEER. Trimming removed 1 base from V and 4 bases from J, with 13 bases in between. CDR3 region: CASSQASLGGTEAFF. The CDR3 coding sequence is TGCGCCAGCAGCCAAGCATCTCTAGGGGGCACTGAAGCTTTCTTT.

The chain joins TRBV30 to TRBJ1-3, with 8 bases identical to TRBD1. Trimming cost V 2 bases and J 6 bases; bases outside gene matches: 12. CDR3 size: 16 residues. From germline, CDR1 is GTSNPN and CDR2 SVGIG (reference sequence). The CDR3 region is CAWSNDDRGLENTIYF. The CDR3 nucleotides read TGTGCCTGGAGTAACGACGACAGGGGATTGGAAAACACCATATATTTT.

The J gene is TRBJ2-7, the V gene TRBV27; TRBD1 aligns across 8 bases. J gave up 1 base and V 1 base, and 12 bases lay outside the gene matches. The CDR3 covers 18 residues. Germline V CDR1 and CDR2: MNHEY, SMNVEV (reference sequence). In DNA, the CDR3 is TGTGCCAGCAGTTTATGGGGTAGTATGACAGGGGATTCCTACGAGCAGTACTTC. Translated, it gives CASSLWGSMTGDSYEQYF.